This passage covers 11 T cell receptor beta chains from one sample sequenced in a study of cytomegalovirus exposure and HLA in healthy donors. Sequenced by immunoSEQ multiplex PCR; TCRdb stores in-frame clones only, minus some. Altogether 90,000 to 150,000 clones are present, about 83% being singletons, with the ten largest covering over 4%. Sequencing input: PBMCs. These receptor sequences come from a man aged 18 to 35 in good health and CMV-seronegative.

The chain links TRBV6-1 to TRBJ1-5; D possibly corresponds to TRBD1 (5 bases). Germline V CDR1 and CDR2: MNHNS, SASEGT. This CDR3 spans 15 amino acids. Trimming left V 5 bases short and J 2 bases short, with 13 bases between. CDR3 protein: CASSNQGGGNQPQHF. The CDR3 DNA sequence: TGTGCCAGCAGTAACCAGGGAGGCGGCAATCAGCCCCAGCATTTT.

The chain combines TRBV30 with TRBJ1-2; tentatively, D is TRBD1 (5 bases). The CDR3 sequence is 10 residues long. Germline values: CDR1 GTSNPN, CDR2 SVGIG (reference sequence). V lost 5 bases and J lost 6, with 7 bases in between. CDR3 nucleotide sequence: TGTGCCTGGGGGACTGATGGCTACACCTTC. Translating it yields CAWGTDGYTF.

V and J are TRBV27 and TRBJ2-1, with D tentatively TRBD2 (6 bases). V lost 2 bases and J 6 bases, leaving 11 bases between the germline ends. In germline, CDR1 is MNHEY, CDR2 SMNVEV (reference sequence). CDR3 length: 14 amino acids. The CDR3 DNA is TGTGCCAGCAGTTTAACGCAGGGAGGCAATGAGCAGTTCTTC. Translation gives CASSLTQGGNEQFF.

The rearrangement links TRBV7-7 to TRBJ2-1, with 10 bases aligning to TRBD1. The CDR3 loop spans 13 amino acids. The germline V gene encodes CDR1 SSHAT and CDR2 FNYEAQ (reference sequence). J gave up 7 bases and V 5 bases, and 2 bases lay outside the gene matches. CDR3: CASSVGQGNEQFF. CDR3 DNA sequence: TGTGCCAGCAGCGTGGGACAGGGGAATGAGCAGTTCTTC.

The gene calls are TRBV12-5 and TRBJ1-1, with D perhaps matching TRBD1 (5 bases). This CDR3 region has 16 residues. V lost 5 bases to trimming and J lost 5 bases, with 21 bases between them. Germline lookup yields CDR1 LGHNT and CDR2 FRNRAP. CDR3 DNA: TGTGCTAGTGGTCTCGCCAGCGGGGCGGGAGGAACTGAAGCTTTCTTT. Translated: CASGLASGAGGTEAFF.

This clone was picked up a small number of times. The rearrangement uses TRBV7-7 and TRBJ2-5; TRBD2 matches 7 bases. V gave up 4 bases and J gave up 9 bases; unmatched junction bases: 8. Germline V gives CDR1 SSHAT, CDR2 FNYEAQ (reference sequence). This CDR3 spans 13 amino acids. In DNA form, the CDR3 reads TGTGCCAGCAGCTCCGGGACTAACAGCCCCCAGTACTTC. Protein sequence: CASSSGTNSPQYF.

The DNA of the CDR3 is TGTGCCAGCAGGCCTCCCCCGGGACAGGGCAACTCTGGGGCCAACGTCCTGACTTTC. Its protein product is CASRPPPGQGNSGANVLTF. This chain links TRBV7-9 with TRBJ2-6; 9 bases fit TRBD1. The germline CDR1 and CDR2 sequences are SEHNR and FQNEAQ (reference sequence). The CDR3 covers 19 residues. With 6 bases clipped from V and 0 bases from J, the junction kept 12 bases outside the gene matches.

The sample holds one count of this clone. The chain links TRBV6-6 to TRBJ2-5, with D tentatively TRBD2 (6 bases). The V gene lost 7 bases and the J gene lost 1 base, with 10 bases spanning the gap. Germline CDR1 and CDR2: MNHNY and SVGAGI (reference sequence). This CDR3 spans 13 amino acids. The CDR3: CASTRDFQETQYF. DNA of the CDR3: TGTGCCAGCACCCGGGACTTCCAAGAGACCCAGTACTTC.

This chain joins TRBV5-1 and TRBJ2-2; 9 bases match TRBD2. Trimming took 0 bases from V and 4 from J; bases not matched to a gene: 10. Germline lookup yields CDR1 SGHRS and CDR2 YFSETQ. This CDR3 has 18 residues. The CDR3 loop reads CASSLDSSGIIGTGELFF. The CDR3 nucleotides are TGCGCCAGCAGCTTGGATTCTAGCGGGATAATAGGCACCGGGGAGCTGTTTTTT.

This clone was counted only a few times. The CDR3 DNA sequence: TGTGCCAGCAGTGAAATAGTTAGCGGGGGAGAGCAGTACTTC. Translation gives CASSEIVSGGEQYF. This chain joins TRBV6-1 and TRBJ2-7; 9 nucleotides align to TRBD2. Trimming at V came to 2 bases and at J to 7 bases, leaving 6 bases not matched to a gene. CDR1 and CDR2 from the germline V gene are MNHNS and SASEGT. The CDR3 runs to 14 residues.

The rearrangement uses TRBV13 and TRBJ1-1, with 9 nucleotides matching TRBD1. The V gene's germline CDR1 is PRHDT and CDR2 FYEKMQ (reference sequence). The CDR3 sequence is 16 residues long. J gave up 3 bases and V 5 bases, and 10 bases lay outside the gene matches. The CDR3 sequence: CASSPQTGGWDTEAFF. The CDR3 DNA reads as TGTGCCAGCAGCCCGCAGACAGGGGGTTGGGACACTGAAGCTTTCTTT.